The 4 T cell receptor beta chains reported below all come from one sample, sequenced in a study of OX40 agonist ivuxolimab in advanced cancers. Assay used: immunoSEQ multiplex PCR; TCRdb lists only in-frame clones, some missing. The table lists about 75,000 clones, around 87% of them singletons. Sequenced here: CD4+ or CD8+ T cells sorted from blood, sampled in a trial of the OX40 agonist ivuxolimab. The receptors derive from an adult with an advanced solid tumor such as melanoma, head and neck, liver or kidney cancer.

The chain has TRBV27 and TRBJ2-1; no firm D call. CDR1 MNHEY and CDR2 SMNVEV come from the germline V gene (reference sequence). The CDR3 sequence is 17 residues long. V lost 5 bases to trimming and J lost 0 bases, with 17 bases between them. The chain's CDR3 is CASSPPPGQRSYNEQFF. CDR3 in DNA: TGTGCCAGCAGTCCTCCCCCTGGCCAGCGCTCCTACAATGAGCAGTTCTTC.

This rearrangement joins TRBV18 to TRBJ2-3; D ambiguous. This CDR3 is built from 14 residues. V was clipped by 6 bases and J by 7 bases, with 17 bases between them. Germline V gives CDR1 KGHSH, CDR2 LQKENI. Written as DNA, the CDR3 is TGTGCCAGCTCCCCGACCCAGGATTTTTATACGCAGTATTTT. It is translated as CASSPTQDFYTQYF.

The chain joins TRBV19 to TRBJ1-1; D may be TRBD1 (5 bases). The V end was cut by 5 bases, the J end by 6 bases, with 10 bases between. Germline-derived CDR1 and CDR2 are LNHDA and SQIVND (reference sequence). The CDR3 totals 12 residues. The CDR3: CASSLKGAEAFF. CDR3 DNA: TGTGCCAGTAGTCTCAAAGGGGCTGAAGCTTTCTTT. Using reference TRBV19 and TRBJ1-1 for the parts outside the CDR3, the full variable domain is DGGITQSPKYLFRKEGQNVTLSCEQNLNHDAMYWYRQDPGQGLRLIYYSQIVNDFQKGDIAEGYSVSREKKESFPLTVTSAQKNPTAFYLCASSLKGAEAFFGQGTRLTVV.

This clone was detected only a few times. The chain links TRBV11-3 to TRBJ2-2; D gene ambiguous. This CDR3 contains 14 residues. Germline CDR1 is SGHNT and CDR2 is YENEEA. The V end was cut by 0 bases, the J end by 6 bases, with 8 bases between. The DNA for the CDR3 is TGTGCCAGCAGCTTAGATCCCCTAGCCGGGGAGCTGTTTTTT. This gives the protein CASSLDPLAGELFF.